What follows is one T cell receptor (beta chain) and its context. The target antigen is unknown. This record belongs to a study of primary melanoma T cells and metastatic recurrence. Study conclusions and caveats: Progression-free survival prediction reportedly improved most when T-cell fraction, rather than another histopathological variable, joined tumor thickness. Suggested, not shown: primary melanomas can contain effective antitumor T cells. The tumor T-cell fraction reportedly predicted progression-free survival independently of thickness, ulceration, mitotic rate and age. T-cell fraction over 20% seemed protective regardless of ulceration or nodes.

Germline CDR1 reads LNHDA; CDR2 reads SQIVND (reference sequence). The CDR3 consists of 16 residues. Trimming removed 4 bases at V and 0 bases at J, with 13 bases between. The method was immunoSEQ multiplex PCR; TCRdb's version includes in-frame clones alone and lacks a portion of them. The data contain 600 to 750 clones, around 87% of them seen just once; the ten biggest clones take up 8% to 9.5%. The sequencing sample was made of melanoma tumor tissue. The chain recombines TRBV19 with TRBJ2-1; possible D gene TRBD2, 6 bases. This TCR derives from a human donor with melanoma. The CDR3 DNA sequence: TGTGCCAGTAGTACCATTAGCGGCAACTCCTACAATGAGCAGTTCTTC. Encoded protein: CASSTISGNSYNEQFF.